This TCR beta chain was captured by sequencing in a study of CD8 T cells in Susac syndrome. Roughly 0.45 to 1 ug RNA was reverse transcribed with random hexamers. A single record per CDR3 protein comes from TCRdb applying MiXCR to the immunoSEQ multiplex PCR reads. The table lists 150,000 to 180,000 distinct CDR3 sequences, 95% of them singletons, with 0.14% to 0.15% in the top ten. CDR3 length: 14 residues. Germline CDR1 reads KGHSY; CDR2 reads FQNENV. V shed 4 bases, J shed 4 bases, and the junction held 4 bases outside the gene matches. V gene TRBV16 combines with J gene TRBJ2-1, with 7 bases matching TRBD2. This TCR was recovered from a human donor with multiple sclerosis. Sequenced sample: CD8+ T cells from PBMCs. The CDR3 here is CASSLAGIYNEQFF. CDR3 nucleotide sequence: TGTGCCAGCAGCCTAGCGGGCATTTACAATGAGCAGTTCTTC.